This T cell receptor beta chain was obtained from a study of early T cells in non-severe SARS-CoV-2 infection. Study-level information: Chains were not paired, and sequencing was done on bulk RNA from unsorted whole blood. Study-wide results and caveats: Comparison of clonotypes with VDJdb favored anti-spike CD8 responses while missing private and CD4 specificities.

This clonotype is labeled as medium-sized. Its target is unknown. Each cDNA molecule carried a unique molecular identifier. TCRdb re-derived calls from the 5' RACE reads in MiXCR, one entry per CDR3 protein. Of under 25,000 distinct CDR3 sequences in the sample, 3.5% to 5% were seen once. The CDR3 has 15 residues. J gave up 2 bases and V 6 bases, and 8 bases lay outside the gene matches. In germline, CDR1 is MDHEN, CDR2 SYDVKM. The clonotype was recovered from an adult who was a healthcare worker with PCR-confirmed SARS-CoV-2 infection or an uninfected control (not recorded which). The rearrangement joins TRBV28 to TRBJ2-5; 8 bases are shared with TRBD1. Input material: whole blood. The CDR3 sequence: CASSPWTGKQETQYF. The DNA for the CDR3 is TGTGCCAGCAGCCCCTGGACAGGGAAACAAGAGACCCAGTACTTC.